The 21 T cell receptor delta chains given below trace back to one sample, sequenced in a study of gamma-delta T cells after stem cell transplantation. TCRdb applied CATT to the RT-PCR reads for clone calling. The data show roughly 3,200 delta-chain clones, with around 2% seen just once and about 40% held by the top ten. Sequencing was performed on gamma-delta T cells. The source of these receptors is a human donor. It is not recorded whose cells these are; they may come from a transplant donor.

In this sample, this clone is medium-sized. Other DNA sequences from this sample encode an identical CDR3 as well. The chain employs TRDV2 and TRDJ1; 8 nucleotides match TRDD3. This CDR3 region has 16 residues. Germline values: CDR1 GEAIGNYY, CDR2 EKD. The J segment lost 0 bases and the V segment lost 4 bases, leaving 9 bases of the junction unmatched. This CDR3 is CACDPLGASNTDKLIF. The CDR3 DNA is TGTGCCTGTGATCCACTGGGGGCCTCCAACACCGATAAACTCATCTTT.

This clone appeared a few times. V is TRDV2 and J is TRDJ1, with 12 positions matching TRDD3. The ends lost 3 bases at V and 3 bases at J; junction bases unmatched: 7. This CDR3 is built from 16 residues. Germline CDR1 and CDR2: GEAIGNYY and EKD. The chain's CDR3 is CACDVLGDTKPDKLIF. The CDR3 nucleotides read TGTGCCTGTGACGTACTGGGGGATACTAAGCCCGATAAACTCATCTTT.

In its sample, this clone was seen a few times. The protein held in TCRdb is that of a much larger clone and does not match this DNA's translation at residue 8, likely because of a read error; the protein shown is translated from the DNA. This sequence joins TRDV2 and TRDJ1; TRDD3 matches 10 bases. Germline V CDR1 and CDR2: GEAIGNYY, EKD. The CDR3 covers 19 residues. V was clipped by 0 bases and J by 0 bases; unmatched bases: 12. In nucleotides, the CDR3 is TGTGCCTGTGACACCCTATTTATTGGGGGATACTTGTACACCGATAAACTCATCTTT. Its protein is CACDTLFIGGYLYTDKLIF.

Details on this clone: The TCRdb protein comes from a much larger clone and disagrees with this DNA's translation at residue 14, likely due to a read error; the protein given here is derived from the DNA. Here the CDR3 DNA reads TGTGCCTGTGACCCCCCTGGGGATTTAAGCTCCTGGGACATCCGACAGATGTTTTTC. Encoded protein: CACDPPGDLSSWDIRQMFF. V is TRDV2 and J is TRDJ3, with TRDD3 as a possible D gene (6 bases). Germline assignment: CDR1 GEAIGNYY and CDR2 EKD. There are 19 residues in the CDR3.

On this clone itself: This DNA's translation and the protein TCRdb lists, from a much larger clone, do not match at residue 8, likely due to a read error; the protein shown is translated from the DNA. The V call is TRDV2, the J call TRDJ1; 9 nucleotides line up with TRDD3. Looked up from germline, CDR1 is GEAIGNYY and CDR2 is EKD. Unmatched junction bases numbered 10, after V lost 3 bases and J lost 0 bases. There are 17 residues in the CDR3. CDR3 in amino acids: CACDLLGETGHTDKLIF. The CDR3 bases are TGTGCCTGTGACTTACTGGGGGAAACGGGCCACACCGATAAACTCATCTTT.

This clone was found a few times. The genes are TRDV2 and TRDJ1; 12 positions match TRDD3. The CDR3 is 19 amino acids. CDR1 GEAIGNYY and CDR2 EKD come from the germline V gene. Trimming removed 0 bases from V and 2 bases from J; junction bases left unmatched: 12. The CDR3 sequence is CACDTVAGGYGTRTDKLIF. The CDR3 region has the DNA TGTGCCTGTGACACCGTCGCTGGGGGATACGGGACAAGGACCGATAAACTCATCTTT.

Concerning this clone itself: A far bigger clonotype differs at one base, so this is likely a read error. Other DNA sequences in the same sample also yield this CDR3. The chain is built from TRDV2 and TRDJ1; 8 bases match TRDD3. Germline assignment: CDR1 GEAIGNYY and CDR2 EKD. This CDR3 contains 17 residues. This chain's CDR3 is CACDTLSSLTSGDKLIF. The DNA for the CDR3 is TGTGCCTGTGACACCCTCTCTTCCCTCACTTCGGGGGATAAGCTCATCTTT.

This clone was seen only a few times. TCRdb assigns this DNA the protein of a much larger clone, which departs from its translation at residue 10; this likely reflects a read error, and the protein shown comes from translating the DNA. J is TRDJ1 and V is TRDV2; weak D call: TRDD3 (6 bases). Germline CDR1 reads GEAIGNYY; CDR2 reads EKD. The V and J ends lost 0 bases and 2 bases respectively, with 18 bases between them. The CDR3 runs 17 residues. CDR3 in amino acids: CACDTVGGKPDTDKLIF. The DNA for the CDR3 is TGTGCCTGTGACACCGTTGGGGGGAAACCGGATACCGATAAACTCATCTTT.

This clone qualifies as medium-sized. A far larger clone is one nucleotide away, so this likely arose from a read error. The chain links TRDV2 to TRDJ1; TRDD3 agrees at 10 bases. Germline CDR1 and CDR2: GEAIGNYY and EKD. The CDR3 runs 16 residues. CDR3 nucleotide sequence: TGTGCCTGTGACCCTTTACTGGGGGATTCCACCGATAAACCCATCTTT. It yields the protein CACDPLLGDSTDKPIF.

This clone was seen a handful of times. TCRdb shows a much larger clone's protein in place of this DNA's translation, and the two differ at residue 12, likely through a read error; the protein shown is translated from the DNA. The chain couples TRDV2 to TRDJ1, with 13 bases fitting TRDD3. The CDR3 runs 18 residues. The germline V gene has CDR1 GEAIGNYY and CDR2 EKD. The ends lost 3 bases at V and 0 bases at J; junction bases unmatched: 9. The CDR3 region has the DNA TGTGCCTGTGACGTACTGGGGGATACGGAGGGGTACACCGATAAACTCATCTTT. The encoded protein is CACDVLGDTEGYTDKLIF.

This clone has only a few counts. A read error is the likely source, as a far larger clone sits one nucleotide away. Additional DNA sequences in this sample encode the identical CDR3. The rearrangement links TRDV2 to TRDJ3, with 7 bases lining up with TRDD3. CDR1 is GEAIGNYY, CDR2 EKD, per germline. Trimming removed 3 bases from V and 0 bases from J; junction bases left unmatched: 22. The CDR3 contains 23 residues. The CDR3 region is CACDPAVSRTGDPSSWDTRQMFF. DNA for the CDR3: TGTGCCTGTGACCCGGCAGTTTCGCGTACTGGGGACCCGAGCTCCTGGGACACCCGACAGATGTTTTTC.

Comment on this clone: Being one base from a much bigger clone, this may be a read error. This chain links TRDV2 with TRDJ1, with TRDD3 matching over 7 bases. The CDR3 loop spans 16 amino acids. Germline lookup yields CDR1 GEAIGNYY and CDR2 EKD. Trimming cost V 3 bases and J 2 bases; bases outside gene matches: 11. The CDR3 nucleotides are TGTGCCTGTGACCCTCTCGCAACGGGGGATACCGATAAACTCATCTTT. Translated, it gives CACDPLATGDTDKLIF.

This clone was found a few times. With a much larger clone just one base away, this may be a read error. The chain couples TRDV2 to TRDJ1; 7 nucleotides line up with TRDD3. The CDR3 runs 17 residues. Germline lookup yields CDR1 GEAIGNYY and CDR2 EKD. With 1 base clipped from V and 0 bases from J, the junction kept 10 bases outside the gene matches. The CDR3 DNA sequence: TGTGCCTGTGACACTCCCGTTGGGGGACAATACACCGATAAACTCATCTTT. Protein: CACDTPVGGQYTDKLIF.

This clone has just a few counts. For this DNA, TCRdb reports the protein of a much larger clone, which diverges at residue 4, most likely from a read error; the protein presented here is translated directly from the DNA. J is TRDJ1 and V is TRDV2; 13 bases match TRDD3. Per the germline V gene, CDR1 is GEAIGNYY and CDR2 is EKD. This CDR3 region has 18 residues. The DNA for the CDR3 is TGTGCCTGTGGCACCTTACTGGGGGATACGCCAGCCGGAAAAAAACTCATCTTT. As protein: CACGTLLGDTPAGKKLIF.

A few counts support this clone. With only one base between it and a far larger clone, this is likely a read error. Different DNA sequences within this sample yield the same CDR3. The chain joins TRDV2 to TRDJ1; tentatively, D is TRDD3 (6 bases). The germline V gene encodes CDR1 GEAIGNYY and CDR2 EKD. Trimming stripped 1 base from V and 3 bases from J, with 14 bases between. This CDR3 comprises 15 residues. As DNA, the CDR3 is TGTGCCTGTGACACACTAGGGGGAGAGCCCGATAAACTCATCTTT. Translated, it gives CACDTLGGEPDKLIF.

In this sample, this clone turned up a few times. The translation of this DNA and the TCRdb protein of a much larger clone differ at residue 12, probably owing to a read error; the protein shown here is translated from the DNA. This rearrangement joins TRDV2 to TRDJ1, with D possibly TRDD3 on 5 matching bases. The germline CDR1 and CDR2 sequences are GEAIGNYY and EKD. There are 17 residues in the CDR3. Between the trimmed V and J ends, which lost 3 bases and 3 bases, there was a span of 22 bases. The CDR3 DNA reads TGTGCCTGTGACGAAGTATATTCTGGGCGATTAGCCGATAAACTCATCTTT. This encodes CACDEVYSGRLADKLIF.

Sample share makes this clone large. At the DNA level, this CDR3 is encoded by other sequences in the same sample as well. This chain uses TRDV2 with TRDJ1, with 8 nucleotides matching TRDD3. This CDR3 contains 15 residues. Trimming at V came to 1 base and at J to 0 bases, leaving 3 bases not matched to a gene. Germline assignment: CDR1 GEAIGNYY and CDR2 EKD. The CDR3 region has the DNA TGTGCCTGTGACACTCTACTGGGGGACACCGATAAACTCATCTTT. Its translation: CACDTLLGDTDKLIF.

On this clone: The translation of this DNA and the TCRdb protein of a much larger clone differ at residue 14, probably owing to a read error; the protein shown here is translated from the DNA. The rearrangement links TRDV2 to TRDJ2; TRDD3 might be the D (6 bases). CDR1 GEAIGNYY and CDR2 EKD come from the germline V gene. CDR3 size: 19 residues. CDR3 nucleotide sequence: TGTGCCTGTGACACCGTGGGGGGGGAGAAAGCGACTTTGATAGCACAACTCTTCTTT. This translates into CACDTVGGEKATLIAQLFF.

As concerns this clone: The TCRdb protein, from a much larger clone, departs from this DNA's translation at residue 4, likely by read error; the protein shown derives from the DNA. The V gene is TRDV2, the J gene TRDJ1; 8 bases line up with TRDD3. The CDR3 totals 19 residues. The V gene's germline CDR1 is GEAIGNYY and CDR2 EKD. The ends lost 6 bases at V and 2 bases at J; junction bases unmatched: 22. CDR3 nucleotide sequence: TGTGCCTGTAACCCCCTTGATGGGGGATTCCCCCCTGGAACCGATAAACTCATCTTT. This encodes CACNPLDGGFPPGTDKLIF.

As concerns this clone: The protein given by TCRdb reflects a much larger clone and differs at residue 12 from this DNA's translation, likely from a read error; the protein shown is the DNA's translation. This rearrangement joins TRDV2 to TRDJ1; D is perhaps TRDD3 (5 bases). The germline V gene encodes CDR1 GEAIGNYY and CDR2 EKD. V dropped 0 bases and J dropped 10 bases, with 20 bases sitting between them. The CDR3 runs to 15 residues. The CDR3 region is CACDTVGDIGEPLIF. CDR3 nucleotides: TGTGCCTGTGACACCGTTGGAGATATAGGGGAGCCACTCATCTTT.

This clone has only a few counts. The rearrangement uses TRDV2 and TRDJ1; 9 bases are shared with TRDD3. This CDR3 contains 15 residues. CDR1 GEAIGNYY and CDR2 EKD come from the germline V gene. The J segment lost 1 base and the V segment lost 3 bases, leaving 5 bases of the junction unmatched. Written as DNA, the CDR3 is TGTGCCTGTGACTTCCTGGGGGATTCCACCGATAAACTCATCTTT. It translates to CACDFLGDSTDKLIF.